The rows below give T cell receptor beta chains drawn from one sample of a study of T cell responses to AZD1222 COVID-19 vaccine. Assay: immunoSEQ multiplex PCR; the TCRdb copy retains only in-frame clones and omits some. The sample has approximately 110,000 clones; 70% to 90% are singletons. This sample comprised peripheral blood, obtained 28 days after the second AZD1222 dose. The receptor set was obtained from an adult who received the AZD1222 COVID-19 vaccine. CDR3s include the opening cysteine and the closing phenylalanine or tryptophan. D genes are given only for firm matches. Clone sizes are given selectively: once, few, many, or a class where the clone is expanded.

D gene,V gene,clone size,J gene,CDR3 DNA,CDR3 protein
-,TRBV6-5,-,TRBJ1-4,TGTGCCAGCAGTTACACGGGGGCTACCTCTGAAAAACTGTTTTTT,CASSYTGATSEKLFF
TRBD2,TRBV9,-,TRBJ2-3,TGTGCCAGCAGCGTAGATAGCGGGAGGGTCGGAGATACGCAGTATTTT,CASSVDSGRVGDTQYF
-,TRBV4-2,few,TRBJ2-3,TGTGCCAGCAGCCTGATTGCAGCCAGCACAGATACGCAGTATTTT,CASSLIAASTDTQYF
-,TRBV23-1,-,TRBJ1-1,TGCGCCAGCAGTCAATCGGCAGGGCCGGCTGAAGCTTTCTTT,CASSQSAGPAEAFF
TRBD1,TRBV4-1,-,TRBJ1-4,TGCGCCAGCAGCCAAGCTTCCGGGACAGTGGATGAAAAACTGTTTTTT,CASSQASGTVDEKLFF
TRBD1,TRBV5-1,once,TRBJ1-5,TGCGCCAGCAGCTTACAGGGGGGTAATCAGCCCCAGCATTTT,CASSLQGGNQPQHF
TRBD1,TRBV2,few,TRBJ2-7,TGTGCCAGCAGAACAGGGGGAGTACTCTCCTACGAGCAGTACTTC,CASRTGGVLSYEQYF
TRBD2,TRBV9,-,TRBJ2-3,TGTGCCAGCAGCGTAGCGGGACTAGGATGCACAGATACGCAGTATTTT,CASSVAGLGCTDTQYF
-,TRBV30,-,TRBJ2-2,TGTGCCTGGAGTGGAAAGGGGACCGGGGAGCTGTTTTTT,CAWSGKGTGELFF
TRBD1,TRBV10-3,-,TRBJ1-1,TGTGCCATCAGTGAGTCGACTCGACAGGGAGGTGAAGCTTTCTTT,CAISESTRQGGEAFF
-,TRBV18,-,TRBJ2-7,TGTGCCAGCTCACCTGGGTCGGGACACTACGAGCAGTACTTC,CASSPGSGHYEQYF
TRBD1,TRBV28,-,TRBJ2-7,TGTGCCAGCAGTCCATTCGCCGGGACAGGGGGAAACGAGCAGTACTTC,CASSPFAGTGGNEQYF
-,TRBV28,few,TRBJ2-7,TGTGCCAGCAGTTTAAAGGGGGGGGAGCAGTACTTC,CASSLKGGEQYF
TRBD2,TRBV28,-,TRBJ2-5,TGTGCCAGCAGTTTATATAGACTAGCGGGACAAGAGACCCAGTACTTC,CASSLYRLAGQETQYF
-,TRBV7-9,-,TRBJ2-4,TGTGCCAGCAGCTTAGCCGCCGGGCTAACTGAAAACATTCAGTACTTC,CASSLAAGLTENIQYF
-,TRBV3-1/TRBV3-2,once,TRBJ1-6,TGTGCCAGCAGCCAACAGGACTATAATTCACCCCTCCACTTT,CASSQQDYNSPLHF
-,TRBV7-2,-,TRBJ2-5,TGTGCCAGCAGCTCCGGGCCCCCTGAGAGGAGAGAGACCCAGTACTTC,CASSSGPPERRETQYF
-,TRBV9,-,TRBJ2-1,TGTGCCAGCAGGGAAATCAATGAGCAGTTCTTC,CASREINEQFF
-,TRBV12-3/TRBV12-4,once,TRBJ1-1,TGTGCCAGCTCCCCAGGCGCTGAAGCTTTCTTT,CASSPGAEAFF
TRBD1,TRBV7-3,few,TRBJ1-1,TGTGCCAGCAGCACCGGGACAGGGGGCCCTGAAGCTTTCTTT,CASSTGTGGPEAFF
-,TRBV19,-,TRBJ2-7,TGTGCCAGTAGTATAGTTGGCCTAGCGCCCTACGAGCAGTACTTC,CASSIVGLAPYEQYF